This is a list of T cell receptor beta chains from one sample in a study of blood T cell repertoires in COVID-19. Libraries were prepared by immunoSEQ multiplex PCR; TCRdb keeps only in-frame clonotypes and omits some of them. Of about 170,000 clones in the sample, approximately 84% are singletons; the top ten hold approximately 2.4%. Material for sequencing was peripheral blood. The receptors come from a human donor with acute or convalescent COVID-19. The donor label of this sample is uncertain. Both conserved end residues are trimmed from each CDR3. The order of the fields is V gene, J gene, CDR3 protein.

V gene: TRBV6-5; J gene: TRBJ1-5; CDR3 protein: ASSPEGIGNQPQH
V gene: TRBV5-8; J gene: TRBJ1-5; CDR3 protein: ASSLRGAVTHSNQPQH
V gene: TRBV5-6; J gene: TRBJ1-4; CDR3 protein: ASSLPRTGRDEKLF
V gene: TRBV29-1; J gene: TRBJ2-7; CDR3 protein: SVVQGSRGQY
V gene: TRBV5-1; J gene: TRBJ2-3; CDR3 protein: ASSSGLAGDIDTQY
V gene: TRBV19; J gene: TRBJ2-4; CDR3 protein: ASSIDLGQILY
V gene: TRBV10-3; J gene: TRBJ2-7; CDR3 protein: AISVAGTAYEQY
V gene: TRBV12-3/TRBV12-4; J gene: TRBJ2-5; CDR3 protein: ASTTPGQETQY
V gene: TRBV19; J gene: TRBJ1-2; CDR3 protein: ASSIAVGQGASGYGYT
V gene: TRBV6-5; J gene: TRBJ2-1; CDR3 protein: ASILAGDHEQF
V gene: TRBV19; J gene: TRBJ1-5; CDR3 protein: ASSGQAGQPQH
V gene: TRBV29-1; J gene: TRBJ1-2; CDR3 protein: SVNRDGYT
V gene: TRBV7-9; J gene: TRBJ1-6; CDR3 protein: ASSFSRGGSPLH
V gene: TRBV6-1; J gene: TRBJ1-3; CDR3 protein: ASSETGNTIY
V gene: TRBV7-6; J gene: TRBJ2-1; CDR3 protein: ASRTSGGSYNEQF
V gene: TRBV19; J gene: TRBJ2-5; CDR3 protein: ASSIWEGRQETQY
V gene: TRBV7-3; J gene: TRBJ1-1; CDR3 protein: ASSRARATEAF
V gene: TRBV12-3/TRBV12-4; J gene: TRBJ1-2; CDR3 protein: ASSQGQGYGYT
V gene: TRBV5-4; J gene: TRBJ2-5; CDR3 protein: ASSLRLAGGPEETQY
V gene: TRBV29-1; J gene: TRBJ1-2; CDR3 protein: SVGEWTFNYGYT